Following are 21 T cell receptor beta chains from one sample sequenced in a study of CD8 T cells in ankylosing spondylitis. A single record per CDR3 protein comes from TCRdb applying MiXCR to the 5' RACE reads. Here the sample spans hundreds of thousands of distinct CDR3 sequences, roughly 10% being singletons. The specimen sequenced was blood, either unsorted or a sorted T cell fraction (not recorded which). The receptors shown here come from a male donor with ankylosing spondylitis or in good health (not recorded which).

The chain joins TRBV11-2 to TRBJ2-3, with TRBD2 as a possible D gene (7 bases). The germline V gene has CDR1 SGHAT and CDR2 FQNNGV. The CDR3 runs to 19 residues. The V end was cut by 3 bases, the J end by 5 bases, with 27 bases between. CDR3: CASSLRRGPNPRLRDTQYF. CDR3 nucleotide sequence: TGTGCCAGCAGCTTGAGGCGGGGGCCTAATCCGAGGCTCAGAGATACGCAGTATTTT.

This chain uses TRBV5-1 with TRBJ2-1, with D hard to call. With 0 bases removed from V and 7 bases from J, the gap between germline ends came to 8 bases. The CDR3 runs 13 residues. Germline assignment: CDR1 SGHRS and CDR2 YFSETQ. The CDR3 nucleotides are TGCGCCAGCAGCTTGGGAGATCGAAATGAGCAGTTCTTC. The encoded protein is CASSLGDRNEQFF.

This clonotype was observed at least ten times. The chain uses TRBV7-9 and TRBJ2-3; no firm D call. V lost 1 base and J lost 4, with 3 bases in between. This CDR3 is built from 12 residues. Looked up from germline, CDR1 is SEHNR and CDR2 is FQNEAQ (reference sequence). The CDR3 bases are TGTGCCAGCAGCTTAGAGGCAGATACGCAGTATTTT. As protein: CASSLEADTQYF. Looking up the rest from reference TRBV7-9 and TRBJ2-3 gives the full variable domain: DTGVSQNPRHKITKRGQNVTFRCDPISEHNRLYWYRQTLGQGPEFLTYFQNEAQLEKSRLLSDRFSAERPKGSFSTLEIQRTEQGDSAMYLCASSLEADTQYFGPGTRLTVL.

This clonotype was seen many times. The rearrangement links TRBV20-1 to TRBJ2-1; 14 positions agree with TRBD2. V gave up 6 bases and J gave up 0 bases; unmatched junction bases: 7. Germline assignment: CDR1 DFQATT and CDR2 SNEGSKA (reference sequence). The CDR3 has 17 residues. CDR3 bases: TGCAGTGCAAGGACTAGCGGGGGGCTCAGCTCCTACAATGAGCAGTTCTTC. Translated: CSARTSGGLSSYNEQFF.

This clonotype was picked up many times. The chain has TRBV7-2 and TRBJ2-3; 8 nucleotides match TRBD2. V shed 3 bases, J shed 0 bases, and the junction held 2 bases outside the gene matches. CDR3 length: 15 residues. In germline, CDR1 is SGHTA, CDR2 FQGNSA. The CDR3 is CASSFPSGSTDTQYF. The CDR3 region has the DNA TGTGCCAGCAGCTTCCCTAGCGGGAGCACAGATACGCAGTATTTT.

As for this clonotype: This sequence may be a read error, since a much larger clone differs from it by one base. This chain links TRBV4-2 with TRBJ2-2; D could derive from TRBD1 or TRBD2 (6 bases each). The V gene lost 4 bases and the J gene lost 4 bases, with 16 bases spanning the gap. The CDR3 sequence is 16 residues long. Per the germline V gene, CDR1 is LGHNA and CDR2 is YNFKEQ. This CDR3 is CASSPEGGSSTGELFF. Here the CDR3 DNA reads TGTGCCAGCAGCCCCGAGGGGGGATCGAGCACCGGGGAGCTGTTTTTT.

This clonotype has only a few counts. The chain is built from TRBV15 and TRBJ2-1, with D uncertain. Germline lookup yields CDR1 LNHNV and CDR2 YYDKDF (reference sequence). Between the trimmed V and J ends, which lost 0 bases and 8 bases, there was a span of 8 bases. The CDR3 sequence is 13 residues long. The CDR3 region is CATSRDKGYEQFF. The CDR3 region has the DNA TGTGCCACCAGCAGAGATAAAGGTTATGAGCAGTTCTTC.

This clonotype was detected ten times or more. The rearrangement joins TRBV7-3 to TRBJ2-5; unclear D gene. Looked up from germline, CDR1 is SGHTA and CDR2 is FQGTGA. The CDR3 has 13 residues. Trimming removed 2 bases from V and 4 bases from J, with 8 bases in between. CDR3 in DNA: TGTGCCAGCAGCTTAGGGCAGGTAGAGACCCAGTACTTC. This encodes CASSLGQVETQYF.

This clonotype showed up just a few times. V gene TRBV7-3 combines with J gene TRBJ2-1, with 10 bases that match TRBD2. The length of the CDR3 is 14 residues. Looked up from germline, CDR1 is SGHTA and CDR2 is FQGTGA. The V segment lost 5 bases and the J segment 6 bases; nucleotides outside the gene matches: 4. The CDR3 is CASSKAGGPNEQFF. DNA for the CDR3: TGTGCCAGCAGCAAAGCGGGGGGGCCCAATGAGCAGTTCTTC.

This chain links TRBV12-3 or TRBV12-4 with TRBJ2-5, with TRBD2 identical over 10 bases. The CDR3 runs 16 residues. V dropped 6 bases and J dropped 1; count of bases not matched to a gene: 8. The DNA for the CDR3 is TGTGCCAGCAGCCGGGGGACTAGCGCCTTCCAAGAGACCCAGTACTTC. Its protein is CASSRGTSAFQETQYF.

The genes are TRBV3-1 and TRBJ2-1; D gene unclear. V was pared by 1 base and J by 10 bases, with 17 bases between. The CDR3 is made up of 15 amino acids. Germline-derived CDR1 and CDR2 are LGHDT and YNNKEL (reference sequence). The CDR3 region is CASSQAGPGPREQFF. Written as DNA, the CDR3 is TGTGCCAGCAGCCAAGCTGGGCCGGGCCCAAGGGAGCAGTTCTTC.

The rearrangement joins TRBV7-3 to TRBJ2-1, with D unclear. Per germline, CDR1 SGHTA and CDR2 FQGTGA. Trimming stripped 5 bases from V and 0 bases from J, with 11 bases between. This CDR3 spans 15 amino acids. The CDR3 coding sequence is TGTGCCAGCAGCCTGGATCCTAGCTCCTACAATGAGCAGTTCTTC. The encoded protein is CASSLDPSSYNEQFF. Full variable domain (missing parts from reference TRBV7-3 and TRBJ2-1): GAGVSQTPSNKVTEKGKYVELRCDPISGHTALYWYRQSLGQGPEFLIYFQGTGAADDSGLPNDRFFAVRPEGSVSTLKIQRTERGDSAVYLCASSLDPSSYNEQFFGPGTRLTVL.

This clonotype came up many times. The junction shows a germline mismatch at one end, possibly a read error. This CDR3 reads CASSLAFGTGYEQYF. The CDR3 nucleotides are TGTGCTAGCAGCTTAGCGTTCGGGACAGGCTACGAGCAGTACTTC. The chain joins TRBV7-7 to TRBJ2-7; 8 bases are a match to TRBD1. The germline V gene encodes CDR1 SSHAT and CDR2 FNYEAQ (reference sequence). This CDR3 contains 15 residues.

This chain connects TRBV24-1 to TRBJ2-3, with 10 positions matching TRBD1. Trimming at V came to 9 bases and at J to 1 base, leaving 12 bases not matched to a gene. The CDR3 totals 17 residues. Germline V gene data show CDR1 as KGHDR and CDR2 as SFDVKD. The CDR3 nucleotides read TGTGCCACCGCGGATTGGGGACAGGGGTTTGGCACAGATACGCAGTATTTT. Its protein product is CATADWGQGFGTDTQYF.

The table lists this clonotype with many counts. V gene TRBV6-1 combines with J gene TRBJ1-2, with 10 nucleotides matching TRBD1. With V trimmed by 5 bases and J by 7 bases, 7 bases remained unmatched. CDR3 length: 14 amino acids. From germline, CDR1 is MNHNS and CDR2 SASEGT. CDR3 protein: CASSRGQGPAGYTF. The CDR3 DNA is TGTGCCAGCAGTCGGGGACAGGGGCCAGCTGGCTACACCTTC.

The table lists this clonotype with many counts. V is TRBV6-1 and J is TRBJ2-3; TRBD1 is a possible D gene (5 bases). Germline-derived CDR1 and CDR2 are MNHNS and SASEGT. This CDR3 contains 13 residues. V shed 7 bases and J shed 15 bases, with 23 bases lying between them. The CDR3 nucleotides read TGTGCCAGCACCTTCAAGGCGGACACCCGTGTATATTTT. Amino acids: CASTFKADTRVYF.

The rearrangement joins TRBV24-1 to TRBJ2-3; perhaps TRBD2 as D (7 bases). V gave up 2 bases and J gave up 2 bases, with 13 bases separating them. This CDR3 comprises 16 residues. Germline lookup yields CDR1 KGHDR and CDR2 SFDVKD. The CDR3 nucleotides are TGTGCCACCAGTGATTCTGGCGGGGGCATCACAGATACGCAGTATTTT. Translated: CATSDSGGGITDTQYF.

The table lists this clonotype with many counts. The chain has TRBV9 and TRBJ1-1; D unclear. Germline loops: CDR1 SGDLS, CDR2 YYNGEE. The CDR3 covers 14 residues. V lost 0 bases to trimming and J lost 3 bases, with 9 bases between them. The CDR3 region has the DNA TGTGCCAGCAGCGTAGCTGCCGGGTACACTGAAGCTTTCTTT. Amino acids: CASSVAAGYTEAFF.

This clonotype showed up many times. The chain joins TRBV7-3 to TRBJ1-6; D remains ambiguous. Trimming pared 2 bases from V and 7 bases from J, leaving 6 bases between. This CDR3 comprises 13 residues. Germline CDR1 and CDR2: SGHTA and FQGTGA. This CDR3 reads CASSLQQNSPLHF. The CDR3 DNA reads TGTGCCAGCAGCTTACAACAGAATTCACCCCTCCACTTT.

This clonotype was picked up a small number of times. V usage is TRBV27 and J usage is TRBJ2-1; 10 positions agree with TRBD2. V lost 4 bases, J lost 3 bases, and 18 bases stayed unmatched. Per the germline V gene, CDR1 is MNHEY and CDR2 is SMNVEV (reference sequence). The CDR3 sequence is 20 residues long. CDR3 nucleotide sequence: TGTGCCAGCAGTTCGAACAAGCGGGGGGGCCTGGTGGTATTCTACAATGAGCAGTTCTTC. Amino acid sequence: CASSSNKRGGLVVFYNEQFF.

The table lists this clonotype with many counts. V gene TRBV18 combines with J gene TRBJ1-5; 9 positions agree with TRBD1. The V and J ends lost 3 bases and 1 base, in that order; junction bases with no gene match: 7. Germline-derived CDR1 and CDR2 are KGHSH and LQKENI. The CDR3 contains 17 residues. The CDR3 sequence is CASSPADRGPSNQPQHF. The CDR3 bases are TGTGCCAGCTCACCCGCGGACAGGGGACCGAGCAATCAGCCCCAGCATTTT.